A selection of T cell receptor beta chains follows, all from one sample in a study of CD8+CD57+ T cells in acquired aplastic anemia. TCRdb used MiXCR to reprocess the reads, holding one entry per CDR3 protein. The sample lists some 180,000 distinct CDR3 sequences, about half occurring once. Sequenced material: sorted CD4+, CD8+, or CD8+CD57+ T cells (not recorded which) from PBMCs. The receptors here all came from a human donor with aplastic anemia. Each CDR3 is given with its conserved first and last residue. D genes are given only for firm matches. Not every row has a clone size; where given, it reads once, few, many or a size class.

d_gene: TRBD2
abundance: .
j_gene: TRBJ2-7
v_gene: TRBV2
CDR3nt: TGTGCCAGCAGTGTAGCAGGACTAGCCGCCTACGAGCAGTACTTC
CDR3aa: CASSVAGLAAYEQYF

d_gene: .
abundance: .
j_gene: TRBJ1-1
v_gene: TRBV5-1
CDR3nt: TGCGCCAGCAGAATAGACACTGAAGCTTTCTTT
CDR3aa: CASRIDTEAFF

d_gene: TRBD1
abundance: .
j_gene: TRBJ2-3
v_gene: TRBV7-3
CDR3nt: TGTGCCAGCAGCTCGACAGGGGGCGCAGGGGATACGCAGTATTTT
CDR3aa: CASSSTGGAGDTQYF

d_gene: TRBD1
abundance: few
j_gene: TRBJ1-6
v_gene: TRBV10-3
CDR3nt: TGTGCCATCACTGGAGGGGGCGAAGGTTCACCCCTCCACTTT
CDR3aa: CAITGGGEGSPLHF

d_gene: TRBD1
abundance: .
j_gene: TRBJ2-3
v_gene: TRBV10-3
CDR3nt: TGTGCCATCAGTGAGTCGGTTAGCGGACAGGGGACGCAGTATTTT
CDR3aa: CAISESVSGQGTQYF

d_gene: .
abundance: .
j_gene: TRBJ1-4
v_gene: TRBV20-1
CDR3nt: TGCAGTGTGTCCGCGGGGACGAATGAAAAACTGTTTTTT
CDR3aa: CSVSAGTNEKLFF

d_gene: TRBD1
abundance: .
j_gene: TRBJ2-7
v_gene: TRBV19
CDR3nt: TGTGCCAGTAGTGGCCGGGACAGGGGGTACGAGCAGTACTTC
CDR3aa: CASSGRDRGYEQYF

d_gene: TRBD1
abundance: .
j_gene: TRBJ1-1
v_gene: TRBV5-1
CDR3nt: TGCGCCAGCACGGGACAGGGAATGGCTGAAGCTTTCTTT
CDR3aa: CASTGQGMAEAFF

d_gene: TRBD2
abundance: many
j_gene: TRBJ2-1
v_gene: TRBV6-5
CDR3nt: TGTGCCAGCAGTTACGGGGTAGCGGGGGGTAATGAGCAGTTCTTC
CDR3aa: CASSYGVAGGNEQFF

d_gene: TRBD1
abundance: .
j_gene: TRBJ2-5
v_gene: TRBV5-5
CDR3nt: TGTGCCAGCAGCTTGCTCACTCGACAGGGGGAAGAGACCCAGTACTTC
CDR3aa: CASSLLTRQGEETQYF

d_gene: .
abundance: many
j_gene: TRBJ2-3
v_gene: TRBV10-3
CDR3nt: TGTGCCATCAGTGGAATAGCAGGTGGGACAGATACGCAGTATTTT
CDR3aa: CAISGIAGGTDTQYF

d_gene: .
abundance: .
j_gene: TRBJ2-3
v_gene: TRBV24-1
CDR3nt: TGTGCCACCAGTGATTATCCGGGGGATACGCAGTATTTT
CDR3aa: CATSDYPGDTQYF

d_gene: .
abundance: .
j_gene: TRBJ2-3
v_gene: TRBV19
CDR3nt: TGTGCCAGTAGTGCGCGTTCGTTGGATACGCAGTATTTT
CDR3aa: CASSARSLDTQYF

d_gene: TRBD2
abundance: .
j_gene: TRBJ2-2
v_gene: TRBV24-1
CDR3nt: TGTGCCACCATGCCGGGGGGGGCGCGTACCGGGGAGCTGTTTTTT
CDR3aa: CATMPGGARTGELFF

d_gene: .
abundance: few
j_gene: TRBJ2-6
v_gene: TRBV25-1
CDR3nt: TGTGCCAGCAGTGGGGCTAGCTCTGGGGCCAACGTCCTGACTTTC
CDR3aa: CASSGASSGANVLTF

d_gene: .
abundance: many
j_gene: TRBJ1-6
v_gene: TRBV12-5
CDR3nt: TGTGCTAGTGGTTTGAGATCGGGGAGCTCCTATAATTCACCCCTCCACTTT
CDR3aa: CASGLRSGSSYNSPLHF

d_gene: .
abundance: .
j_gene: TRBJ1-1
v_gene: TRBV24-1
CDR3nt: TGTGCCACTAGAGATGGGTGGGCCACTGAAGCTTTCTTT
CDR3aa: CATRDGWATEAFF

d_gene: .
abundance: many
j_gene: TRBJ2-1
v_gene: TRBV20-1
CDR3nt: TGCAGTGCTAGATCGCTCGGGGGCAATGAGCAGTTCTTC
CDR3aa: CSARSLGGNEQFF

d_gene: TRBD1
abundance: many
j_gene: TRBJ2-3
v_gene: TRBV7-9
CDR3nt: TGTGCCAGCAGCTTAAGACAGGGCTCAGATACGCAGTATTTT
CDR3aa: CASSLRQGSDTQYF

d_gene: .
abundance: .
j_gene: TRBJ1-4
v_gene: TRBV7-9
CDR3nt: TGTGCCAGCAGCTTAGGTCGGACAGAGAATGAAAAACTGTTTTTT
CDR3aa: CASSLGRTENEKLFF

d_gene: .
abundance: many
j_gene: TRBJ2-2
v_gene: TRBV19
CDR3nt: TGTGCCAGTAATATAGTTCCAGGGCGAGGGGAGCTGTTTTTT
CDR3aa: CASNIVPGRGELFF

d_gene: .
abundance: many
j_gene: TRBJ1-1
v_gene: TRBV5-6
CDR3nt: TGTGCCAGCAGCTTGTATTCCCTTTCGAACACTGAAGCTTTCTTT
CDR3aa: CASSLYSLSNTEAFF

d_gene: .
abundance: .
j_gene: TRBJ1-1
v_gene: TRBV19
CDR3nt: TGTGCCAGTAGTCTTGTGACAGACACTGAAGCTTTCTTT
CDR3aa: CASSLVTDTEAFF

d_gene: .
abundance: many
j_gene: TRBJ2-1
v_gene: TRBV20-1
CDR3nt: TGCAGTGCTAGCGGTAGCTCCTACAATGAGCAGTTCTTC
CDR3aa: CSASGSSYNEQFF

d_gene: .
abundance: .
j_gene: TRBJ2-7
v_gene: TRBV27
CDR3nt: TGTGCCAGCAGTTTAGGGAGCCTCTACGAGCAGTACTTC
CDR3aa: CASSLGSLYEQYF

d_gene: .
abundance: .
j_gene: TRBJ2-7
v_gene: TRBV2
CDR3nt: TGTGCCAGCAGCCGGGGGGCCGGCGGGTACGAGCAGTACTTC
CDR3aa: CASSRGAGGYEQYF

d_gene: TRBD2
abundance: .
j_gene: TRBJ2-1
v_gene: TRBV10-1
CDR3nt: TGCGCCAGCAGTGAAGGACTAGCGGCCCTAATCTCCTACAATGAGCAGTTCTTC
CDR3aa: CASSEGLAALISYNEQFF

d_gene: .
abundance: many
j_gene: TRBJ2-5
v_gene: TRBV6-5
CDR3nt: TGTGCCAGCAGTCCCCCCTCGGAGACCCAGTACTTC
CDR3aa: CASSPPSETQYF

d_gene: TRBD1
abundance: few
j_gene: TRBJ1-5
v_gene: TRBV24-1
CDR3nt: TGTGCCACCAGTGATACAGGGGGCAATCAGCCCCAGCATTTT
CDR3aa: CATSDTGGNQPQHF

d_gene: .
abundance: .
j_gene: TRBJ2-7
v_gene: TRBV6-1
CDR3nt: TGTGCCAGCAGTCCCGGGGGACAGACCTACGAGCAGTACTTC
CDR3aa: CASSPGGQTYEQYF